This T cell receptor beta chain is from a study of shared clonotypes between healthy human individuals. As for the study in general: Every donor yielded three CD4 naive, three CD4 memory, two CD8 naive and one CD8 memory plate. Study-wide results and limits: Roughly 5% of naive CD4 clonotypes were common to a handful of donors.

A note on this clone: Its antigen is unidentified.

With CCR7-negative CD45RA+ TemRA cells, CD45RO+ cells were combined in CD8 memory. Germline loops: CDR1 SGHVS, CDR2 FQNEAQ. Unmatched junction bases numbered 9, after V lost 5 bases and J lost 7 bases. The CDR3 contains 14 residues. Assay execution proceeded at the deep level. TCRdb's table, derived via immunoSEQ multiplex PCR, lists solely in-frame clones and lacks some. This repertoire shows some 120,000 clones, over 65% found once; its top ten account for under 25%. Sequenced material: memory CD8+ T cells sorted from blood. Subset given: CD45RO+ cells pooled with CCR7-negative TemRA cells. The TCR was taken from a woman in her twenties or thirties in good health. The rearrangement uses TRBV7-8 and TRBJ1-2, with TRBD1 identical over 8 bases. The CDR3 is CASSPLTGVSGYTF. The CDR3 nucleotides read TGTGCCAGCAGCCCTTTGACAGGGGTCTCTGGCTACACCTTC.